This TCR beta chain derives from a study of blood T cell repertoires in COVID-19. Repertoires were generated with immunoSEQ multiplex PCR, while TCRdb's copy carries only in-frame clones and drops some. The table has 350,000 or so clones, 88% seen once. V was cut by 0 bases and J by 7 bases, with 15 bases left in between. Per germline, CDR1 GTSNPN and CDR2 SVGIG (reference sequence). This CDR3 region has 14 residues. The sequenced sample was PBMCs or T cells enriched from blood (not recorded which). This sequence was found in a woman under 40 who had been exposed to COVID-19. This sequence joins TRBV30 and TRBJ1-1, with D perhaps matching TRBD1 (5 bases). The CDR3 sequence is CAWSVRGESGEAFF. The CDR3 DNA reads TGTGCCTGGAGTGTACGGGGGGAATCGGGTGAAGCTTTCTTT.